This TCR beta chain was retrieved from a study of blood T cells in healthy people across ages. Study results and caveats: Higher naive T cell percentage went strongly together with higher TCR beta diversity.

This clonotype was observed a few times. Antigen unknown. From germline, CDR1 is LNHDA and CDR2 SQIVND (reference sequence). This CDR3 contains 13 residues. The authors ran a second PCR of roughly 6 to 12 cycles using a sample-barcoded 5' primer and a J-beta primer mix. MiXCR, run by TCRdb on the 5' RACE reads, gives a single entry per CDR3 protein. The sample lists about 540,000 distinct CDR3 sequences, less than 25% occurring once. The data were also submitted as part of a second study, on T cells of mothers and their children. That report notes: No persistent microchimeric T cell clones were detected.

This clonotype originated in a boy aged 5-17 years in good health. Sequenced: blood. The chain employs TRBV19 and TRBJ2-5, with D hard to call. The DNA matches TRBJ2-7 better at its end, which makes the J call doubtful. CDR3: CASSEFAAYEQYF. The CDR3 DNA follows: TGTGCCAGCTCAGAGTTTGCAGCCTACGAGCAGTACTTC.